This TCR beta chain was sequenced during a study of T-cell memory formation after mild COVID-19. Study findings and constraints: Cross-reactive memory apparently joined, as some responding clones appeared in pre-infection memory. CD4/CD8 balance held among clones contracting day 15 to 85, and later expanders leaned CD4+. Clones which contracted sat mainly in CM and EM if CD4+, and in EMRA if CD8+.

Germline CDR1 reads SNHLY; CDR2 reads FYNNEI. Trimming stripped 6 bases from V and 1 base from J, with 10 bases between. This CDR3 has 13 residues. Employing constant-segment primers, 5'RACE generated TCR alpha and TCR beta cDNA libraries bearing sample barcodes and UMIs. TCRdb processed the 5' RACE reads anew with MiXCR; each CDR3 protein has one entry. Of about 190,000 distinct CDR3 sequences in the sample, more than 25% are singletons; the top ten hold over 9.5%. This clonotype showed up just a few times. Its antigen remains unknown. The chain links TRBV2 to TRBJ2-7, with D maybe TRBD1 (6 bases). Sequencing used PBMCs or a T cell subset sorted from them (not recorded which). The TCR was taken from an adult woman who had mild COVID-19 (a few samples of this study predate the infection). Cell type and time point are not known. CDR3 protein: CASRTDRSYEQYF. The DNA of the CDR3 is TGTGCCAGCAGAACGGACAGATCCTACGAGCAGTACTTC. The whole variable domain, filled in from reference TRBV2 and TRBJ2-7, reads EPEVTQTPSHQVTQMGQEVILRCVPISNHLYFYWYRQILGQKVEFLVSFYNNEISEKSEIFDDQFSVERPDGSNFTLKIRSTKLEDSAMYFCASRTDRSYEQYFGPGTRLTVT.